The sequence of this TCR beta chain was determined in a study of cytomegalovirus exposure and HLA in healthy donors. About this clone itself: The antigen remains undetermined.

General study findings and limits: Excluded were some V segments that proved indistinguishable, including TRBV6-2 and TRBV6-3. Reports indicated that the classifier achieved high specificity and sensitivity in diagnosing cytomegalovirus status.

PCR primers comprised 60 Vbeta and 13 Jbeta primers. As originally analysed: A later analysis tallied some 84 million unique TCR beta chains, some 10 million of them shared. Sequencing used immunoSEQ multiplex PCR; TCRdb keeps in-frame clones, though not all of them. V, J and clone size reflect that table, while D and trimming were determined from the DNA. The sample has 200,000 to 250,000 clones. Samples came from healthy bone marrow donors. CDR3 length: 10 residues. Germline CDR1 is DFQATT and CDR2 is SNEGSKA (reference sequence). V lost 1 base, J lost 6 bases, and 3 bases lay in between. The gene calls are TRBV20-1 and TRBJ1-2; D is unclear. Material for sequencing was PBMCs. The sequence came from a girl aged 2-10 years in good health and CMV-seropositive. CDR3 coding DNA: TGCAGTGCTAGAGCGGATGGCTACACCTTC. It codes for CSARADGYTF.